This TCR beta chain appears in the sequencing data of a study of blood T cell repertoires in COVID-19. Study context: Samples representing acute and convalescent COVID-19 were sourced from the United States, Italy and Spain. From T cells, B-cell-depleted T cells, or PBMCs came the material, which was cDNA or gDNA.

Losses at the gene ends were 0 bases for V and 8 bases for J; bases not matched to a gene: 6. CDR1 and CDR2 from the germline V gene are SGHRS and YFSETQ. CDR3 length equals 15 residues. In the original processing: Amplification of reference gene primers was used by the study to estimate nucleated cell counts. Clones were sequenced by immunoSEQ multiplex PCR, and TCRdb holds only the in-frame ones, with some missing. That table supplies the V and J calls and clone size; D and trimming were determined from the DNA. The repertoire has roughly 230,000 clones, almost 85% of them found once; the top ten carry approximately 5.1%. One Seattle source followed patients from active infection through their disease course.

The receptor comes from a man between 45 and 60 years old with COVID-19, enrolled during active disease. The V and J genes are TRBV5-1 and TRBJ1-2, with 11 bases identical to TRBD1. The sequenced sample consisted of peripheral blood. The CDR3 DNA follows: TGCGCCAGCAGCTTGGGGACAGGGGGCAAAGGGGGCTACACCTTC. This encodes CASSLGTGGKGGYTF.